The present entry profiles one T cell receptor beta chain with its context. The antigen remains undetermined. Germline V gives CDR1 SGHVS, CDR2 FQNEAQ. The CDR3 extends over 15 amino acids. Between the trimmed V and J ends, which lost 1 base and 2 bases, there was a span of 11 bases. Researchers ran the PCR with 60 Vbeta and 13 Jbeta primers. Clones were read by immunoSEQ multiplex PCR, and TCRdb kept only the in-frame ones, dropping some. The sample yields roughly 120,000 clones, of which the top ten take up approximately 3.8%. The data derive from a study of cytomegalovirus exposure and HLA in healthy donors. Study outcomes and limitations: As immune exposure information, only CMV serostatus was available. For most subjects, TCR beta sequences were reported to predict HLA-A and HLA-B alleles with accuracy.

Though nominally healthy at sampling, donors likely had unrecorded immune exposures. The chain combines TRBV7-8 with TRBJ1-1; the D is unclear. Sample: PBMCs. The TCR comes from a man between 18 and 29 years old in good health and CMV-seronegative. The CDR3 sequence is CASSLGGGFNTEAFF. Here the CDR3 DNA reads TGTGCCAGCAGCTTAGGGGGAGGGTTTAACACTGAAGCTTTCTTT.